This T cell receptor (beta chain) is drawn from a study of blood T cell repertoires in COVID-19 (TCRdb year 2020). A note on the overall study: Samples from collaborators originated in the United States, Italy and Spain and spanned both the acute and convalescent phases of COVID-19. Where available, HLA class I and class II types were taken from metadata supplied by the sample provider and were not determined by assay-based typing. Deeply sampled blood TCRbeta repertoires from subjects exposed to, actively infected with, or recovered from COVID-19 were included in the dataset. The repertoires were made available in a free public database intended to serve as a resource for research on the immune response to SARS-CoV-2. The material from the prospective study consisted of cDNA or gDNA derived from T cells, B-cell-depleted T cells, or PBMCs. A de-identified subject ID, COVID-19 status, age in years and sex were almost always included in the sample metadata. Samples were obtained from the ongoing ImmuneRACE study (first 160 participants) and from over 1,000 subjects provided by 6 global collaborators.

In the case of this clone: No antigen is known for it. No much larger clonotype is one base removed from it; base qualities were not supplied.

One collaborating source in Seattle enrolled patients while the patients were actively infected and followed the patients over time throughout the course of disease. The collaborating institutions used their own protocols to collect whole blood in K2EDTA tubes. For TCRbeta analysis, collaborator samples were shipped as frozen whole blood, as isolated PBMCs, or as DNA extracted from either sample type. The CDR3 contains 16 residues, cysteine and phenylalanine counted. This entry keeps only the CDR3 DNA: 48 bases, framed from base 1. The immunoSEQ Assay, a bias-controlled multiplex PCR, was used to amplify TCRbeta CDR3 regions from genomic DNA. Concerning the study's data processing: Within the assay, amplification of reference gene primers was used to estimate how many nucleated cells each sample contained. Sequence reads were collapsed and filtered to measure the absolute abundance of every unique TCRbeta CDR3 rearrangement. For each sample, productive Simpson clonality was calculated as the square root of Simpson's diversity index over productive rearrangements. TCRdb retrieved this table from immuneACCESS and kept in-frame rearrangements only. Not all clones are present; in checked studies, unresolved V genes account for under half, and no reason is known for the remainder. V and J calls and clone size are copied from that table; D and trimming were computed from the DNA. The sample table shows more than 90,000 clones, and 70% to 90% are seen once. The ten top clones hold 15% to 20% of the sample.

Paper-wide results and their limitations: How much clinical and demographic metadata was included differed by source and by participant, and the metadata was provided uncurated.

The sample consisted of peripheral blood. The TCR originated in a woman aged 60-70 years with COVID-19, enrolled during active disease. The rearranged segments are TRBV21-1 and TRBJ2-3; no check of the table's D call, TRBD2, against the DNA was made. TRBV21-1 is a documented pseudogene. DNA sequence: TGTGCCAGCAGCAATCCGACTAGCGGGGGCACAGATACGCAGTATTTT. Its translation reads: CASSNPTSGGTDTQYF.